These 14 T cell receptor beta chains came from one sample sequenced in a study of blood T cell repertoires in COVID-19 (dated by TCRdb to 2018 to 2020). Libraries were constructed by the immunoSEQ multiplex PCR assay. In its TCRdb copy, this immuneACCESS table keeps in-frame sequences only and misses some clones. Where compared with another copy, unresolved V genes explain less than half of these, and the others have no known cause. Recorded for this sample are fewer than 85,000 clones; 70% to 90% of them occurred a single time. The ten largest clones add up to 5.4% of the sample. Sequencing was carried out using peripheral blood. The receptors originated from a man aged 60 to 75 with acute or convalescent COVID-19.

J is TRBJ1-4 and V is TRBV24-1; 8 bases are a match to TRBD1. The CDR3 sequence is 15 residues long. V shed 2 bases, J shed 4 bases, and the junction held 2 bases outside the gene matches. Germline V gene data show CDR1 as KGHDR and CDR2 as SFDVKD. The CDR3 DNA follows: TGTGCCACCAGTGATTCAGGGGGCGGTAATGAAAAACTGTTTTTT. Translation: CATSDSGGGNEKLFF.

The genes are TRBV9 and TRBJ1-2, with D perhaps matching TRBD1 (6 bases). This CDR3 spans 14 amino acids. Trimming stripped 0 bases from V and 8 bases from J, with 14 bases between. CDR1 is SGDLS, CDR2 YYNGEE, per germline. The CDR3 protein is CASSVDERGSGYTF. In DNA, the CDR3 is TGTGCCAGCAGCGTAGATGAAAGGGGGTCCGGCTACACCTTC.

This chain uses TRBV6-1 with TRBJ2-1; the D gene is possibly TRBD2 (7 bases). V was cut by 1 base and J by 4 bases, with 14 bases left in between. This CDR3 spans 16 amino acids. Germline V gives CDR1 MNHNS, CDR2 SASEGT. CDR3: CASSEVGRGAYNEQFF. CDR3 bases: TGTGCCAGCAGTGAAGTAGGCCGGGGGGCTTACAATGAGCAGTTCTTC.

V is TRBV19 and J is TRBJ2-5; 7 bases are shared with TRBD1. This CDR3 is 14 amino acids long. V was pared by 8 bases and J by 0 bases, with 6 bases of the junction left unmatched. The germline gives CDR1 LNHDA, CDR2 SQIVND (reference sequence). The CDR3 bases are TGTGCCAGTTCCGCCGGGACAGACCAAGAGACCCAGTACTTC. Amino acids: CASSAGTDQETQYF.

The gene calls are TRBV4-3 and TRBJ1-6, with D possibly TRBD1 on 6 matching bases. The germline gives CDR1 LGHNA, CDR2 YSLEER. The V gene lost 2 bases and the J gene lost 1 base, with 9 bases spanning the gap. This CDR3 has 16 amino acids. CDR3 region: CASSQTGTSYNSPLHF. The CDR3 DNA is TGCGCCAGCAGCCAAACCGGGACATCCTATAATTCACCCCTCCACTTT.

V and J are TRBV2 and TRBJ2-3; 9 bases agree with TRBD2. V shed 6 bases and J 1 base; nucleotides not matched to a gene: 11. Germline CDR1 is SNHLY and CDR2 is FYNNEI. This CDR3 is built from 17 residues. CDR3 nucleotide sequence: TGTGCCAGCAGCTTAGACCTAGCGGGGCCTCGCACAGATACGCAGTATTTT. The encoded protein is CASSLDLAGPRTDTQYF.

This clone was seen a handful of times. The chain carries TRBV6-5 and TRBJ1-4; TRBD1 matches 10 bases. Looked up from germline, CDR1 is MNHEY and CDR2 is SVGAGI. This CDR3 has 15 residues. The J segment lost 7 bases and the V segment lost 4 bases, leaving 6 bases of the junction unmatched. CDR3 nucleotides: TGTGCCAGCAGTTTCCGGACAGGGGGAAGTGAAAAACTGTTTTTT. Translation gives CASSFRTGGSEKLFF.

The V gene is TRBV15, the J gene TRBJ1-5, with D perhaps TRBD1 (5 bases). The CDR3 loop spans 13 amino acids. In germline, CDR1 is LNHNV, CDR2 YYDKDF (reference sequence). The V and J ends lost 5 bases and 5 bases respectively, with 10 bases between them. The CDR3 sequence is CATSRGVDQPQHF. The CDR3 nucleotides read TGTGCCACCAGCCGGGGGGTTGATCAGCCCCAGCATTTT.

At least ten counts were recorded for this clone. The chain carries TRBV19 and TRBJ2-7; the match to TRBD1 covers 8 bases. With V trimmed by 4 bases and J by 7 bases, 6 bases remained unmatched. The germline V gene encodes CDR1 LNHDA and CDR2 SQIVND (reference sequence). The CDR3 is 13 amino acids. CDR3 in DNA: TGTGCCAGTAGTACTCAGGGGGCTGGTGAGCAGTACTTC. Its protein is CASSTQGAGEQYF.

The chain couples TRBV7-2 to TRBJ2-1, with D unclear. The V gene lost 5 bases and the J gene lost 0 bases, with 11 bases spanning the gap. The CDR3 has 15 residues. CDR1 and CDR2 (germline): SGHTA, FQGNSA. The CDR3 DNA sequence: TGTGCCAGCAGCCAAGACTCCAGCTCCTACAATGAGCAGTTCTTC. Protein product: CASSQDSSSYNEQFF.

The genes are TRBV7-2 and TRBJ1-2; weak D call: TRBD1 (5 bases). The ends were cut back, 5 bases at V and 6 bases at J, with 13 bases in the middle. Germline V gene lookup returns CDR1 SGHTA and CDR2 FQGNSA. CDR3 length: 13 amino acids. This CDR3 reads CASSPTRDHGYTF. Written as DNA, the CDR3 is TGTGCCAGCAGCCCCACGCGGGACCATGGCTACACCTTC.

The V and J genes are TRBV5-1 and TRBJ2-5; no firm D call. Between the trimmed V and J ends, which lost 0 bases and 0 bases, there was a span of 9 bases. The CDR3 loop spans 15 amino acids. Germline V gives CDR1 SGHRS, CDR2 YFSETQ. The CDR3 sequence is CASSLGSGYQETQYF. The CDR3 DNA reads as TGCGCCAGCAGCTTGGGATCCGGTTACCAAGAGACCCAGTACTTC.

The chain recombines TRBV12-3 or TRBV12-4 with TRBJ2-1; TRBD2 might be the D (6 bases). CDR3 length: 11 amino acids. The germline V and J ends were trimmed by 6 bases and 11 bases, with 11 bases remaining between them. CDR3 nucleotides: TGTGCCAGCAGCACCGGGACTCAGCAGTTCTTC. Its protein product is CASSTGTQQFF.

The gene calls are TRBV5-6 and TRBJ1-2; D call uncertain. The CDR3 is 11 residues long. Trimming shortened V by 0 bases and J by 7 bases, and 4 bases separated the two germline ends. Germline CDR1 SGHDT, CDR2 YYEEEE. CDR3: CASSLASGYTF. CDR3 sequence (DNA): TGTGCCAGCAGCTTGGCCTCTGGCTACACCTTC.